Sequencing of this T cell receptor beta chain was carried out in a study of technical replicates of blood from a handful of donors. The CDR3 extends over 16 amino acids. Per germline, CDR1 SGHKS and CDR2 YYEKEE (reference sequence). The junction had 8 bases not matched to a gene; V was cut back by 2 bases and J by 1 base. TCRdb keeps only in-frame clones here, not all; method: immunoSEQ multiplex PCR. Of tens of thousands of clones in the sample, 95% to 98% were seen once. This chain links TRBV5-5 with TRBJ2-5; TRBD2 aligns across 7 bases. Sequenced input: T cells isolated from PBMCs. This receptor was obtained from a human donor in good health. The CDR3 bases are TGTGCCAGCAGCTTTTTTGCGGGGGATAGCCAAGAGACCCAGTACTTC. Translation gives CASSFFAGDSQETQYF.